This T cell receptor beta chain is drawn from a study of blood T cell repertoires in COVID-19. Study-wide context: Italy, Spain and the United States were the sources of the convalescent and acute COVID-19 samples. Sample material is recorded as cDNA or gDNA derived from T cells, B-cell-depleted T cells, or PBMCs.

Looked up from germline, CDR1 is SGHKS and CDR2 is YYEKEE (reference sequence). With V trimmed by 0 bases and J by 4 bases, 6 bases remained unmatched. The CDR3 totals 15 residues. Under the authors' procedure: Counts of nucleated cells, estimated from reference gene primer amplification, were obtained. The protocol was immunoSEQ multiplex PCR, while the TCRdb copy is restricted to in-frame clones and leaves out a portion. V, J and clone size derive from that table, while D and trimming were established from the DNA sequence. This sample has around 190,000 clones, with roughly 76% found just once. V gene TRBV5-5 combines with J gene TRBJ1-2; TRBD1 matches at 7 bases. Sequenced sample: peripheral blood. This sequence originates from a woman between 45 and 65 years old with active or convalescent COVID-19. The CDR3 sequence is CASSLEVTGAYGYTF. The CDR3 region has the DNA TGTGCCAGCAGCTTGGAGGTCACAGGGGCCTATGGCTACACCTTC.